This T cell receptor (beta chain) came from a study of OX40 agonist ivuxolimab in advanced cancers. Across the whole study: The dose of intravenous ivuxolimab that patients received every 2 weeks ranged from 0.01 to 10 mg/kg.

Method: immunoSEQ multiplex PCR; TCRdb's copy keeps in-frame clones and lacks some. This table holds approximately 74,000 clones, 90% to 95% found once. Germline V gives CDR1 LGHNT, CDR2 FRNRAP. This CDR3 is built from 18 residues. The trim removed 6 bases at V and 1 base at J, leaving 6 bases unmatched. Samples were taken at baseline and on day 1 of cycles 4 and 7. The specimen comprised CD4+ or CD8+ T cells sorted from blood, sampled in a trial of the OX40 agonist ivuxolimab. The chain recombines TRBV12-5 with TRBJ2-1, with 16 bases aligning to TRBD2. The receptor's source is an adult with an advanced solid tumor such as melanoma, head and neck, liver or kidney cancer. The CDR3 coding sequence is TGTGCTAGTGGCCCGGGACTAGCGGGGGGGCCTTCCTACAATGAGCAGTTCTTC. Protein product: CASGPGLAGGPSYNEQFF.